This T cell receptor (beta chain) was retrieved from a study of T cells after yellow fever vaccination. J gave up 5 bases and V 1 base, and 8 bases lay outside the gene matches. The CDR3 is 17 residues long. The germline gives CDR1 DFQATT, CDR2 SNEGSKA (reference sequence). MiXCR was run by TCRdb on the 5' RACE reads, yielding one entry per CDR3 protein. Of around 550,000 distinct CDR3 sequences listed, roughly 21% are singletons. The study, taken as a whole, reports: A small share of clonotypes appeared in both CD4 and CD8 compartments. Repertoires obtained by FACS sorting could include abundant clonotypes that entered as contaminants from the bulk population.

A note on this clonotype: Its target is unknown.

V usage is TRBV20-1 and J usage is TRBJ2-3; 14 positions agree with TRBD2. This receptor was taken from a man aged 30 to 45 who received the YFV17D yellow fever vaccine. Source: PBMCs, taken 15 days after the yellow fever booster vaccination. CDR3 bases: TGCAGTGCTAGAGTACCGGGACTAGCGGGAGATGGAGATACGCAGTATTTT. Its protein is CSARVPGLAGDGDTQYF.